Below, 24 T cell receptor beta chains from the same sample are listed, as sequenced in a study of T cells after yellow fever vaccination. One entry per CDR3 protein, called by TCRdb with MiXCR from the 5' RACE reads. The sample contains hundreds of thousands of distinct CDR3 sequences, roughly an eighth of which appear only once. Specimen: PBMCs, collected on the day of the yellow fever booster vaccination. The source is a young man who received the YFV17D yellow fever vaccine.

This clonotype showed up just a few times. This chain links TRBV30 with TRBJ2-1, with D unclear. Trimming removed 7 bases at V and 4 bases at J, with 14 bases between. CDR3 length: 13 amino acids. The germline gives CDR1 GTSNPN, CDR2 SVGIG (reference sequence). The CDR3 nucleotides read TGTGCCTCACCCTCTACAAAGTACAATGAGCAGTTCTTC. It specifies CASPSTKYNEQFF. Full variable domain (missing parts from reference TRBV30 and TRBJ2-1): SQTIHQWPATLVQPVGSPLSLECTVEGTSNPNLYWYRQAAGRGLQLLFYSVGIGQISSEVPQNLSASRPQDRQFILSSKKLLLSDSGFYLCASPSTKYNEQFFGPGTRLTVL.

The chain carries TRBV4-3 and TRBJ2-3, with 10 bases that match TRBD2. The germline V gene has CDR1 LGHNA and CDR2 YSLEER. J was trimmed by 5 bases and V by 2 bases; bases with no gene match: 7. This CDR3 has 16 amino acids. In DNA, the CDR3 is TGCGCCAGCAGCCAACTCCCTAGCGGGAGAGTAGATACGCAGTATTTT. This gives the protein CASSQLPSGRVDTQYF.

The chain joins TRBV29-1 to TRBJ1-2; no reliable D call. Trimming pared 7 bases from V and 8 bases from J, leaving 17 bases between. CDR3 length: 12 residues. Germline values: CDR1 SQVTM, CDR2 ANQGSEA. CDR3: CSAAQLSWGYTF. The CDR3 DNA is TGCAGCGCCGCTCAACTCTCCTGGGGCTACACCTTC.

On this clonotype itself: Just one base apart from a much larger clone, this may be a read error. This chain joins TRBV6-5 and TRBJ2-7, with D unresolved. The DNA end lines up better with TRBJ2-1; the J call may be wrong. This CDR3 comprises 14 residues. Germline CDR1 reads MNHEY; CDR2 reads SVGAGI. CDR3 in DNA: TGTGCCAGCAGTTACTCCGGCAAGTACTACGAGCAGTTCTTC. This encodes CASSYSGKYYEQFF.

This clonotype was seen more than once but under ten times. V and J are TRBV11-2 and TRBJ1-1; 7 bases are shared with TRBD1. Germline CDR1 reads SGHAT; CDR2 reads FQNNGV. This CDR3 region has 14 residues. Germline trimming cut 4 bases from V and 4 bases from J; bases unmatched to any gene: 6. Here the CDR3 reads CASSSTGFGTEAFF. The DNA for the CDR3 is TGTGCCAGCAGCTCGACAGGGTTTGGCACTGAAGCTTTCTTT.

The chain combines TRBV29-1 with TRBJ2-2; 7 bases align to TRBD1. In germline, CDR1 is SQVTM, CDR2 ANQGSEA. The CDR3 runs to 13 residues. V was clipped by 4 bases and J by 4 bases; unmatched bases: 3. CDR3 loop: CSVASGGTGELFF. The CDR3, as DNA: TGCAGCGTTGCTTCAGGGGGCACCGGGGAGCTGTTTTTT.

This clonotype was picked up a small number of times. The chain is built from TRBV6-2 or TRBV6-3 and TRBJ2-7; a weak D match, TRBD2 (5 bases). The CDR3 contains 14 residues. V shed 2 bases and J shed 6 bases, with 14 bases lying between them. In germline, CDR1 is MNHEY, CDR2 SVGEGT. CDR3 loop: CASSYRGEDAEQYF. CDR3 bases: TGTGCCAGCAGTTACCGGGGTGAGGACGCCGAGCAGTACTTC.

CDR3 sequence reads: CASSIGVEQFF. The CDR3, as DNA: TGTGCCAGTAGTATTGGGGTTGAGCAGTTCTTC. The rearrangement links TRBV19 to TRBJ2-1, with D unclear. Trimming took 3 bases from V and 9 from J, leaving 6 bases between them. This CDR3 is built from 11 residues. Germline values: CDR1 LNHDA, CDR2 SQIVND (reference sequence).

This clonotype was counted between two and nine times. The chain joins TRBV6-2 or TRBV6-3 to TRBJ2-7, with 11 bases lining up with TRBD1. Per the germline V gene, CDR1 is MNHEY and CDR2 is SVGEGT. V lost 6 bases, J lost 3 bases, and 10 bases stayed unmatched. This CDR3 is 16 amino acids long. CDR3 amino acids: CASRTLPGQGGYEQYF. The CDR3 coding sequence is TGTGCCAGCAGAACACTGCCGGGACAGGGGGGCTACGAGCAGTACTTC.

This clonotype was recorded a few times. The rearrangement uses TRBV6-2 or TRBV6-3 and TRBJ2-3; 8 bases are shared with TRBD2. V gave up 4 bases and J gave up 0 bases; unmatched junction bases: 9. The CDR3 loop spans 17 amino acids. The germline V gene has CDR1 MNHEY and CDR2 SVGEGT. The CDR3 loop reads CASSSATSGTSTDTQYF. As DNA, the CDR3 is TGTGCCAGCAGTTCTGCTACTAGCGGTACTAGCACAGATACGCAGTATTTT.

V and J are TRBV6-4 and TRBJ2-2; 7 bases are a match to TRBD1. With V trimmed by 6 bases and J by 4 bases, 8 bases remained unmatched. Germline CDR1 MRHNA, CDR2 SNTAGT. The CDR3 sequence is 15 residues long. The CDR3 DNA follows: TGTGCCAGCAGGCCTGACAGGGCGGGCACCGGGGAGCTGTTTTTT. Protein: CASRPDRAGTGELFF.

J is TRBJ2-1 and V is TRBV27, with D possibly being TRBD2 (6 bases). This CDR3 region has 15 residues. Trimming removed 5 bases from V and 8 bases from J, with 19 bases in between. The germline gives CDR1 MNHEY, CDR2 SMNVEV (reference sequence). The CDR3 reads CASSLRWKGEDEQFF. In DNA, the CDR3 is TGTGCCAGCAGTCTAAGGTGGAAAGGGGAGGATGAGCAGTTCTTC.

This clonotype was seen a handful of times. The V call is TRBV29-1, the J call TRBJ2-3; 9 bases line up with TRBD2. V was clipped by 6 bases and J by 3 bases; unmatched bases: 4. This CDR3 region has 13 residues. The germline CDR1 and CDR2 sequences are SQVTM and ANQGSEA. CDR3 amino acids: CSVPSGGTDTQYF. The CDR3 nucleotides read TGCAGCGTCCCGAGCGGGGGGACAGATACGCAGTATTTT.

V is TRBV20-1 and J is TRBJ2-7; no clear D gene. Germline V lookup: CDR1 DFQATT, CDR2 SNEGSKA (reference sequence). V dropped 3 bases and J dropped 7 bases, with 22 bases sitting between them. The CDR3 is 15 amino acids. DNA of the CDR3: TGCAGTGCTAGTCGAGCAACGGCTTCAAACGATGAGCAGTACTTC. Its translation is CSASRATASNDEQYF.

This clonotype was seen only a few times. As DNA, the CDR3 is TGCAGTGCTTGGGGAACAGACCGAGGGGTAGGAGCTTTCTTT. Translated, it gives CSAWGTDRGVGAFF. The rearrangement links TRBV20-1 to TRBJ1-1, with D tentatively TRBD1 (5 bases). V lost 5 bases to trimming and J lost 10 bases, with 23 bases between them. Germline-derived CDR1 and CDR2 are DFQATT and SNEGSKA (reference sequence). The CDR3 is made up of 14 amino acids.

This clonotype showed up many times. DNA for the CDR3: TGCAGTGCTAAAATCACCGGGACTAGCGGGAGTTACAATGAGCAGTTCTTC. Translating gives CSAKITGTSGSYNEQFF. J is TRBJ2-1 and V is TRBV20-1, with 14 positions matching TRBD2. This CDR3 has 17 amino acids. Germline CDR1 DFQATT, CDR2 SNEGSKA (reference sequence). V shed 4 bases and J 4 bases; nucleotides not matched to a gene: 9.

The table lists this clonotype with a few counts. This chain links TRBV14 with TRBJ2-1, with 8 bases that match TRBD2. CDR1 and CDR2 (germline): SGHDN, FVKESK. V lost 0 bases, J lost 0 bases, and 1 base stayed unmatched. The CDR3 has 16 residues. CDR3 region: CASSQDLAGSYNEQFF. The CDR3, as DNA: TGTGCCAGCAGCCAAGACCTAGCGGGCTCCTACAATGAGCAGTTCTTC.

The genes are TRBV28 and TRBJ1-4, with unresolved D. From germline, CDR1 is MDHEN and CDR2 SYDVKM. The CDR3 length is 14 residues. The V end was cut by 1 base, the J end by 7 bases, with 10 bases between. CDR3 coding DNA: TGTGCCAGCAGTTTATATGGTGGTAGTGAAAAACTGTTTTTT. It translates to CASSLYGGSEKLFF. The full variable domain, rest sourced from reference TRBV28 and TRBJ1-4, is DVKVTQSSRYLVKRTGEKVFLECVQDMDHENMFWYRQDPGLGLRLIYFSYDVKMKEKGDIPEGYSVSREKKERFSLILESASTNQTSMYLCASSLYGGSEKLFFGSGTQLSVL.

The chain couples TRBV7-1 to TRBJ2-7; D ambiguous. TRBV7-1 is an ORF, with its function uncertain. This CDR3 is 13 amino acids long. The germline V and J ends were trimmed by 3 bases and 3 bases, with 9 bases remaining between them. The CDR3 loop reads CASSSGLIYEQYF. CDR3 nucleotides: TGTGCCAGCAGCTCTGGGCTGATCTACGAGCAGTACTTC.

The genes are TRBV6-5 and TRBJ2-2; possibly TRBD1 for D (5 bases). V lost 3 bases, J lost 0 bases, and 8 bases lay in between. Looked up from germline, CDR1 is MNHEY and CDR2 is SVGAGI. This CDR3 spans 15 amino acids. CDR3 coding DNA: TGTGCCAGCAGTTATACAGGACCGAACACCGGGGAGCTGTTTTTT. This sequence encodes CASSYTGPNTGELFF.

CDR3 amino acids: CASSSRDRGRSGQETQYF. DNA of the CDR3: TGTGCCAGCAGCTCCCGGGACAGGGGTCGATCCGGACAAGAGACCCAGTACTTC. V gene TRBV11-1 combines with J gene TRBJ2-5; 10 positions match TRBD1. V was pared by 4 bases and J by 2 bases, with 13 bases of the junction left unmatched. CDR3 length: 18 residues. Germline V gene lookup returns CDR1 SGHAT and CDR2 FQDESV (reference sequence).

This clonotype was counted ten times or more. The chain uses TRBV5-4 and TRBJ2-5; 9 nucleotides align to TRBD1. Germline V lookup: CDR1 SGHNT, CDR2 YYREEE (reference sequence). V trimming: 4 bases; J trimming: 4 bases; junction bases outside the gene matches: 5. CDR3 size: 14 residues. In DNA form, the CDR3 reads TGTGCCAGCAGCAGGGGACAGGGAACAGAGACCCAGTACTTC. Protein sequence: CASSRGQGTETQYF.

This clonotype came up a few times. The CDR3 region is CASSSRTSGTTDTQYF. The DNA for the CDR3 is TGTGCCAGCAGCTCCCGGACTAGCGGAACCACAGATACGCAGTATTTT. The rearrangement joins TRBV7-6 to TRBJ2-3; 10 bases agree with TRBD2. Germline-derived CDR1 and CDR2 are SGHVS and FNYEAQ. V lost 4 bases and J lost 2; bases outside the gene matches: 6. This CDR3 contains 16 residues.

In this sample, this clonotype turned up a few times. The rearrangement joins TRBV20-1 to TRBJ2-1; 13 bases agree with TRBD2. V trimming: 6 bases; J trimming: 0 bases; junction bases outside the gene matches: 11. Germline CDR1 is DFQATT and CDR2 is SNEGSKA (reference sequence). The CDR3 runs to 18 residues. The CDR3, as DNA: TGCAGTGCCAGTGGACTAGCGGGAGTGTCGAGCTCCTACAATGAGCAGTTCTTC. Protein product: CSASGLAGVSSSYNEQFF.